The subject of this entry is one TCR beta chain. Antigen unknown. Germline V gives CDR1 SGHAT, CDR2 FQNNGV. The length of the CDR3 is 14 residues. V lost 3 bases and J lost 6, with 14 bases in between. This sample stems from a study of T cells in localized non-small cell lung cancer. General study findings and limits: Exceeding tumor, uninvolved adjacent lung had the highest T cell clonality. Longer overall survival was associated with a higher density of T cells in the blood.

Libraries were prepared by immunoSEQ multiplex PCR; TCRdb keeps only in-frame clonotypes and omits some of them. This sample has approximately 31,000 clones, with 87% found just once. The TCR originated in a man aged 35-69 years with stage III lung adenocarcinoma. This chain links TRBV11-2 with TRBJ1-1; D not certain. The material was peripheral blood mononuclear cells, obtained before any cancer treatment. Here the CDR3 reads CASSFSGKTAEAFF. The CDR3 bases are TGTGCCAGCAGCTTCTCGGGGAAAACTGCTGAAGCTTTCTTT.